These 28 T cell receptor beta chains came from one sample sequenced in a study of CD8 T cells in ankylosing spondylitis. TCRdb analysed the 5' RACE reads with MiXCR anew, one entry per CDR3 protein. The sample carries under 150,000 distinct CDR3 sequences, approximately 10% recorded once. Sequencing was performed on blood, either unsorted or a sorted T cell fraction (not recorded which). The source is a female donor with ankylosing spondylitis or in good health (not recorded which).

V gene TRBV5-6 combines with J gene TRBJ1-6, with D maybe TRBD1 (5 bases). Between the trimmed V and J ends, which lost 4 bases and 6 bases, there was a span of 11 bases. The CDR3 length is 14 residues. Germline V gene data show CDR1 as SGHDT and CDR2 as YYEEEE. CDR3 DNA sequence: TGTGCCAGCAGCGTGGGGGGAGGTAATTCACCCCTCCACTTT. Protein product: CASSVGGGNSPLHF.

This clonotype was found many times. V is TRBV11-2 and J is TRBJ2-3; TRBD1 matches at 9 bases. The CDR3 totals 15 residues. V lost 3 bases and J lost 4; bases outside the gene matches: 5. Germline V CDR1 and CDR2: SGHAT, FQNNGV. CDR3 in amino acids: CASSLVTGGADTQYF. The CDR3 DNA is TGTGCCAGCAGCTTGGTGACAGGGGGTGCAGATACGCAGTATTTT.

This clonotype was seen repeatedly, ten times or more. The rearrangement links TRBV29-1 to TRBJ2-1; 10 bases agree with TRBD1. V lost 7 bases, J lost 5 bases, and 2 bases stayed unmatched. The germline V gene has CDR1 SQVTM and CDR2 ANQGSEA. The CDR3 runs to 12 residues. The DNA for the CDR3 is TGCAGCGGAGGGACAGGGGACAATGAGCAGTTCTTC. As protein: CSGGTGDNEQFF.

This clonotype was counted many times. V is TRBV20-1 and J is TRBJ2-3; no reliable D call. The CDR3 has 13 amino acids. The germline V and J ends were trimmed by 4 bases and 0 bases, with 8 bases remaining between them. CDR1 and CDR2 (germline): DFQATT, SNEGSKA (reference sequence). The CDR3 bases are TGCAGTGCTACATACTGGAGCACAGATACGCAGTATTTT. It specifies CSATYWSTDTQYF.

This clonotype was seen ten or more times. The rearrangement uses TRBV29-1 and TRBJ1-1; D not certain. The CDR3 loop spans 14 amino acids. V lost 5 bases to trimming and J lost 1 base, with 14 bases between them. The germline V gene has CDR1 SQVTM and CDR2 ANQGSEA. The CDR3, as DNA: TGCAGCGTTCGGTTAACGGCCACGAACACTGAAGCTTTCTTT. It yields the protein CSVRLTATNTEAFF.

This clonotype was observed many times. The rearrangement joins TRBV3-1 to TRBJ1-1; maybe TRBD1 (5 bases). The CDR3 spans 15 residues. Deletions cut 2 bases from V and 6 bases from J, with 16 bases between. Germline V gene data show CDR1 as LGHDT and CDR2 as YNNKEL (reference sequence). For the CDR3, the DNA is TGTGCCAGCAGCCAAAATGGGGTTGGGGGGGCTGAAGCTTTCTTT. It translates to CASSQNGVGGAEAFF.

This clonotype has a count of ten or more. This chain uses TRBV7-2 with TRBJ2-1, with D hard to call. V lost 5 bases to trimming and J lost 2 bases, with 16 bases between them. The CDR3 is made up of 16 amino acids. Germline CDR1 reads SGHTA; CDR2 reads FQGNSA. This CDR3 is CASSPQSPPAYNEQFF. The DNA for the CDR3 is TGTGCCAGCAGCCCTCAGAGTCCCCCGGCCTACAATGAGCAGTTCTTC.

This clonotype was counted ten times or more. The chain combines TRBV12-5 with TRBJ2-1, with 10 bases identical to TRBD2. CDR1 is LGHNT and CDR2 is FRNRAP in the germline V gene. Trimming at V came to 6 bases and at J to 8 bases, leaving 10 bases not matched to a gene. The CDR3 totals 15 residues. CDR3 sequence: CASGRLAGGRYEQFF. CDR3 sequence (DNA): TGTGCTAGTGGCCGGTTAGCGGGGGGCCGGTATGAGCAGTTCTTC.

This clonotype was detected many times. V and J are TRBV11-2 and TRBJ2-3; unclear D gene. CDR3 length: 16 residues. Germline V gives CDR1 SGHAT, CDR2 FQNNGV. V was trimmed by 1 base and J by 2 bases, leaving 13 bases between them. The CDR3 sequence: CASSLGGARTTDTQYF. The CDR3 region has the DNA TGTGCCAGCAGCTTAGGCGGTGCTAGAACCACAGATACGCAGTATTTT.

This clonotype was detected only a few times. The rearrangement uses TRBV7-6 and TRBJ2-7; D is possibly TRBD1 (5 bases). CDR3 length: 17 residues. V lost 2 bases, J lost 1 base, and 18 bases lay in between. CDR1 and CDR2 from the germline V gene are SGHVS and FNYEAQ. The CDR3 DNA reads TGTGCCAGCAGCTTAAATTCCAGGGTGGCAGATTCCTACGAGCAGTACTTC. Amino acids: CASSLNSRVADSYEQYF.

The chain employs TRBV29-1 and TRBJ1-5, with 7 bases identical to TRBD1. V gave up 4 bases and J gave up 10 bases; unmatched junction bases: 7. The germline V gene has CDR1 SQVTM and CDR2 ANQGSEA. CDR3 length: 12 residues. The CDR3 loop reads CSVGSGQDPQHF. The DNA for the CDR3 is TGCAGCGTTGGGTCAGGACAGGATCCCCAGCATTTT.

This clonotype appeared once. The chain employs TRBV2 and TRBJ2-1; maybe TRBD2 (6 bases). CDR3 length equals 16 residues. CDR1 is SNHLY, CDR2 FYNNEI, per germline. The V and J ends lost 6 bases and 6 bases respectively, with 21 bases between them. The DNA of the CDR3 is TGTGCCAGCAGCGGGACTGGCTATTGGGCCCCCAATGAGCAGTTCTTC. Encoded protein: CASSGTGYWAPNEQFF.

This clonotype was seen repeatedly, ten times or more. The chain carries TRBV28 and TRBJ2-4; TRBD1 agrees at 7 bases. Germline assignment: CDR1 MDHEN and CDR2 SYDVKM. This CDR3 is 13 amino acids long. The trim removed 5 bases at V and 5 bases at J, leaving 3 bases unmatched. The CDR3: CASSRGLENIQYF. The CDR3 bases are TGTGCCAGCAGTAGGGGGCTCGAAAACATTCAGTACTTC.

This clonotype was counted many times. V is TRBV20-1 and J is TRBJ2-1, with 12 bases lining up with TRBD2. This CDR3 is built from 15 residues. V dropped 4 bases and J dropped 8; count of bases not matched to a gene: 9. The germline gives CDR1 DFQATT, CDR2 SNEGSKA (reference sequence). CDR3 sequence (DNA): TGCAGTGCTAAAAAAGGGACTAGCGGGTCTGATGAGCAGTTCTTC. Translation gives CSAKKGTSGSDEQFF.

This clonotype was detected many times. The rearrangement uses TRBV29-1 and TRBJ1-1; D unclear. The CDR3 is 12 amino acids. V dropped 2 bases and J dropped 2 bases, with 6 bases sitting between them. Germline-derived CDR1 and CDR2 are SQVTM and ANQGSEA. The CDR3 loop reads CSVERANTEAFF. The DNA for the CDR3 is TGCAGCGTTGAAAGGGCTAACACTGAAGCTTTCTTT.

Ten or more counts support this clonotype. CDR3: CASSELAKDTGELFF. CDR3 DNA sequence: TGTGCCAGCAGTGAATTGGCCAAGGATACCGGGGAGCTGTTTTTT. The V gene is TRBV2, the J gene TRBJ2-2; D gene unclear. Trimming took off 2 bases at V and 5 bases at J, with 12 bases between the two ends. The germline V gene has CDR1 SNHLY and CDR2 FYNNEI. This CDR3 is 15 amino acids long.

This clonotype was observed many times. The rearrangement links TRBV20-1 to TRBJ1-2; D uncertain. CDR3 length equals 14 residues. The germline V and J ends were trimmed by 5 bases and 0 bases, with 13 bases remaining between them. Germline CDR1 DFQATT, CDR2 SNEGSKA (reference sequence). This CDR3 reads CSAPHGSSNYGYTF. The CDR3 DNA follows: TGCAGTGCTCCTCATGGGTCCTCTAACTATGGCTACACCTTC.

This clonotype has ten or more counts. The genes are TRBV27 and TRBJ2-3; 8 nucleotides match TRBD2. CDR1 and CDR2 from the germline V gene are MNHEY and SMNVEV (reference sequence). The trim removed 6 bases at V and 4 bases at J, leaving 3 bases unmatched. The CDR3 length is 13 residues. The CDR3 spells CASSGGAPDTQYF. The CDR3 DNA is TGTGCCAGCAGCGGGGGGGCACCAGATACGCAGTATTTT.

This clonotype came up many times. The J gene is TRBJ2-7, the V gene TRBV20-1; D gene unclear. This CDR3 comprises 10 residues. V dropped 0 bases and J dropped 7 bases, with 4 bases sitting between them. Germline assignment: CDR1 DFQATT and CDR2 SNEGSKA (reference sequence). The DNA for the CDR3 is TGCAGTGCTAGAGAGGAAGAGCAGTACTTC. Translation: CSAREEEQYF.

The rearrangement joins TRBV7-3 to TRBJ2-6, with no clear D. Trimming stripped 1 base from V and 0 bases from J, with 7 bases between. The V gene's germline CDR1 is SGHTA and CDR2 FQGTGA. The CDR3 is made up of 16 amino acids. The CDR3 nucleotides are TGTGCCAGCAGCTTAAGGAGTTCCTCTGGGGCCAACGTCCTGACTTTC. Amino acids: CASSLRSSSGANVLTF.

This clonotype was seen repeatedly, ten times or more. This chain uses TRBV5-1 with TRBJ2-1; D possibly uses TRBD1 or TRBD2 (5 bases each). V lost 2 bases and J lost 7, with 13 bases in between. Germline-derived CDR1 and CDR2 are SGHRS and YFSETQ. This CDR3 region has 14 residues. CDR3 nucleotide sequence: TGCGCCAGCAGCTTACAGGACTCTAAGAATGAGCAGTTCTTC. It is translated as CASSLQDSKNEQFF.

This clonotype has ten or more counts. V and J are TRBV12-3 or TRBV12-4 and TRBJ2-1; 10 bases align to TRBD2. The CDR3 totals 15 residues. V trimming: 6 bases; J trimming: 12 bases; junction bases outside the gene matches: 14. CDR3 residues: CASSPSGGAQVGQFF. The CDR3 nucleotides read TGTGCCAGCAGCCCCAGCGGGGGGGCCCAGGTGGGGCAGTTCTTC.

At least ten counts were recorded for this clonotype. For the CDR3, the DNA is TGCGCCAGCAGCCCTAACGAGGGGGGGACCTACAATGAGCAGTTCTTC. This translates into CASSPNEGGTYNEQFF. The chain has TRBV5-1 and TRBJ2-1, with a weak D call TRBD2 (7 bases). Between the trimmed V and J ends, which lost 4 bases and 2 bases, there was a span of 16 bases. The germline V gene encodes CDR1 SGHRS and CDR2 YFSETQ. The CDR3 is made up of 16 amino acids.

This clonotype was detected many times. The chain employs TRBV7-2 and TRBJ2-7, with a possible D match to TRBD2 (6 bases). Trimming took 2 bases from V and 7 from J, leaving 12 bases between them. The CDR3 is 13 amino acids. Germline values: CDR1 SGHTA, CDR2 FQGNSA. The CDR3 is CASSLHLAREQYF. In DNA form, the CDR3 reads TGTGCCAGCAGCTTACACCTAGCGAGGGAGCAGTACTTC.

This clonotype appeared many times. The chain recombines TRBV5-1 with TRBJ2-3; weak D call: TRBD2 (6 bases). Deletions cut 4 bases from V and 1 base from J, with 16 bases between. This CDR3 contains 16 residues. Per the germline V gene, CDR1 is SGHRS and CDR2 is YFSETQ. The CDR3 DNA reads TGCGCCAGCAGCGGACCTACTAGCTGGGGCACAGATACGCAGTATTTT. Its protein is CASSGPTSWGTDTQYF.

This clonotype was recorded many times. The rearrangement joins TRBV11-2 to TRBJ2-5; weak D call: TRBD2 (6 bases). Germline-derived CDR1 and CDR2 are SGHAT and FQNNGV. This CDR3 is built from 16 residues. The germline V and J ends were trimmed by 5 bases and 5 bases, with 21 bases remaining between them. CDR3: CASSPVVTSGGETQYF. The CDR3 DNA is TGTGCCAGCAGCCCAGTTGTGACTTCTGGAGGGGAGACCCAGTACTTC.

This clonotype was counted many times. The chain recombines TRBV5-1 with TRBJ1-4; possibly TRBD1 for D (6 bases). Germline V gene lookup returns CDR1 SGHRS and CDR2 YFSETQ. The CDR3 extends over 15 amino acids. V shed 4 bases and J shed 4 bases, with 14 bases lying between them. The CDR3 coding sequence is TGCGCCAGCAGCCCGGGGGCGGGTCTTAATGAAAAACTGTTTTTT. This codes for CASSPGAGLNEKLFF.

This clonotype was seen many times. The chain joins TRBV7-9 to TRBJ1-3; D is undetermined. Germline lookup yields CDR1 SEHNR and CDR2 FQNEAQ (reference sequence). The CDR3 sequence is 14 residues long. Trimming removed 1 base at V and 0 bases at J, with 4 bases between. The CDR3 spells CASSLEGSGNTIYF. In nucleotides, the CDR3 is TGTGCCAGCAGCTTAGAGGGCTCTGGAAACACCATATATTTT.